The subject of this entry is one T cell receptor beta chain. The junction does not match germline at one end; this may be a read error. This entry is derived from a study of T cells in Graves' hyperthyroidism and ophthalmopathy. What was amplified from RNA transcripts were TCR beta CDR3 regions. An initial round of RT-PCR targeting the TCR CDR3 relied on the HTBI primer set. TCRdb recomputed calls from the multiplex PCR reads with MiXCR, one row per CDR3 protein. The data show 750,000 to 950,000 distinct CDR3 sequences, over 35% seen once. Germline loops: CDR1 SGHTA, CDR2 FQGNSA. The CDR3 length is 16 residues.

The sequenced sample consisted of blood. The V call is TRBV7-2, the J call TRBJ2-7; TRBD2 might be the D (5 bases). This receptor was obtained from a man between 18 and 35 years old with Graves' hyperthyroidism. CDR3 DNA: TGCGCCAGCAGCCCAAGCGGAGTAGTCAGCTCCTACGAGCAGTACTTC. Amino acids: CASSPSGVVSSYEQYF.